This is a list of T cell receptor beta chains from one sample in a study of blood T cell repertoires in COVID-19. The table came from immunoSEQ multiplex PCR; TCRdb's copy has only in-frame clones and leaves some out. The sample yields approximately 190,000 clones, 82% seen once. The sample consisted of peripheral blood. These TCRs come from a human donor with acute or convalescent COVID-19. The donor label of this sample is uncertain. CDR3s include the opening cysteine and the closing phenylalanine or tryptophan. The D gene is left open where the match is weak. Expanded clones get a size class; other rows say once, few or many, or leave the size out.

>TRBJ1-5|.|.|TRBV27
CATRRTSNQPQHF
TGTGCCACCAGGCGAACTAGCAATCAGCCCCAGCATTTT
>TRBJ2-5|.|.|TRBV5-1
CASTTTGTSYQETQYF
TGCGCCAGCACCACCACCGGGACATCGTACCAAGAGACCCAGTACTTC
>TRBJ1-1|.|.|TRBV7-9
CASSLQGNEAFF
TGTGCCAGCAGCCTACAGGGTAATGAAGCTTTCTTT
>TRBJ2-1|.|.|TRBV7-3
CASSLSRLNNEQFF
TGTGCCAGCAGCTTAAGCCGACTTAACAATGAGCAGTTCTTC
>TRBJ1-1|TRBD1|.|TRBV2
CASSVQGAVNTEAFF
TGTGCCAGCAGTGTACAGGGGGCTGTGAACACTGAAGCTTTCTTT
>TRBJ2-1|TRBD2|once|TRBV3-1/TRBV3-2
CASREDLAGYNEQFF
TGTGCCAGCAGAGAGGATCTAGCGGGGTACAATGAGCAGTTCTTC
>TRBJ2-3|TRBD2|.|TRBV27
CASSLGTSGRRGTDTQYF
TGTGCCAGCAGCCTAGGGACTAGCGGTCGAAGGGGCACAGATACGCAGTATTTT
>TRBJ2-1|TRBD1|.|TRBV5-1
CASSLAGDRGIDEQFF
TGCGCCAGCAGCTTGGCAGGGGACAGGGGGATCGATGAGCAGTTCTTC
>TRBJ2-7|TRBD1|few|TRBV4-1
CASSPGQGLNEQYF
TGCGCCAGCAGCCCGGGACAGGGGTTGAACGAGCAGTACTTC
>TRBJ2-1|.|few|TRBV7-2
CASSLETVSYNEQFF
TGTGCCAGCAGCTTAGAGACAGTCTCCTACAATGAGCAGTTCTTC
>TRBJ1-1|TRBD1|.|TRBV19
CASRFQTGGGNTEAFF
TGTGCCAGTAGGTTCCAGACAGGGGGAGGAAACACTGAAGCTTTCTTT
>TRBJ1-1|TRBD1|.|TRBV11-2
CASSVESDRDTEAFF
TGTGCCAGCAGCGTAGAGTCCGACAGGGACACTGAAGCTTTCTTT
>TRBJ2-1|TRBD2|.|TRBV3-1/TRBV3-2
CASSQIPGLEEQFF
TGTGCCAGCAGCCAAATACCGGGACTAGAAGAGCAGTTCTTC
>TRBJ2-2|.|once|TRBV6-1
CASSEYGTNTGELFF
TGTGCCAGCAGTGAGTACGGGACGAACACCGGGGAGCTGTTTTTT
>TRBJ2-7|.|.|TRBV6-6
CASSYSNRGSYEQYF
TGTGCCAGCAGTTACTCGAATCGGGGGTCCTACGAGCAGTACTTC